This is a list of T cell receptor beta chains from one sample in a study of T cells generated in artificial thymic organoids. One entry per CDR3 protein, called by TCRdb with MiXCR from the 5' RACE reads. The repertoire consists of about 5,600 distinct CDR3 sequences, with around 30% occurring once and the leading ten covering roughly 2.3%. The specimen sequenced was naive CD8+ T cells from blood. Every receptor here comes from a human donor who gave cord blood stem cells for thymic organoid culture, a cardiac surgery patient who gave postnatal thymus, or a blood donor (not recorded which). The CDR3 runs from the conserved cysteine through the conserved F or W. D genes are given only for firm matches. Clone size is given for some rows only: seen once, a few or many times, or a class if the clone is expanded.

v_gene	j_gene	abundance	d_gene	CDR3aa	CDR3nt
TRBV27	TRBJ1-1	-	-	CASSLSYSGTEAFF	TGTGCCAGCAGTTTATCGTACAGCGGGACTGAAGCTTTCTTT
TRBV29-1	TRBJ1-2	medium-sized	-	CSVVGREGLDYGYTF	TGCAGCGTTGTCGGCAGGGAGGGATTGGACTATGGCTACACCTTC
TRBV7-2	TRBJ2-7	few	TRBD1	CASSSILDRAKQYF	TGTGCCAGCAGCTCGATATTGGACAGGGCGAAGCAGTACTTC
TRBV5-4	TRBJ2-1	-	-	CASSLDKGYNEQFF	TGTGCCAGCAGCTTGGACAAGGGTTACAATGAGCAGTTCTTC
TRBV3-1	TRBJ1-2	medium-sized	-	CASSQGPSFNYGYTF	TGTGCCAGCAGCCAAGGGCCCAGTTTTAACTATGGCTACACCTTC
TRBV29-1	TRBJ2-2	-	-	CSVEDAGELFF	TGCAGCGTTGAAGACGCCGGGGAGCTGTTTTTT
TRBV7-8	TRBJ2-5	-	-	CASSSEQVQETQYF	TGTGCCAGCAGCTCAGAACAGGTACAAGAGACCCAGTACTTC
TRBV15	TRBJ2-5	few	-	CATSRDVGMETQYF	TGTGCCACCAGCAGAGATGTTGGCATGGAGACCCAGTACTTC
TRBV7-9	TRBJ2-1	medium-sized	-	CASRSGANEQFF	TGTGCCAGCAGGTCGGGGGCCAATGAGCAGTTCTTC
TRBV27	TRBJ2-7	-	TRBD2	CASSPRSAGVGEQYF	TGTGCCAGCAGCCCTAGGAGTGCGGGGGTCGGCGAGCAGTACTTC
TRBV19	TRBJ2-2	-	-	CASLASPGELFF	TGTGCCAGCCTCGCAAGCCCCGGGGAGCTGTTTTTT
TRBV5-4	TRBJ1-2	medium-sized	TRBD1	CASSQGTDNYGYTF	TGTGCCAGCAGCCAGGGGACAGACAACTATGGCTACACCTTC
TRBV10-3	TRBJ2-7	few	-	CAISEPWTGGDEQYF	TGTGCCATCAGTGAGCCATGGACGGGTGGGGACGAGCAGTACTTC
TRBV7-3	TRBJ2-1	medium-sized	TRBD2	CASSFFQMTSGRDNEQFF	TGTGCCAGCAGCTTTTTCCAAATGACTAGCGGGAGGGACAATGAGCAGTTCTTC
TRBV7-9	TRBJ1-5	medium-sized	-	CASSPWDQPQHF	TGTGCCAGCAGCCCATGGGATCAGCCCCAGCATTTT
TRBV5-1	TRBJ2-7	-	-	CASSSHLFGGGEQYF	TGCGCCAGCAGCTCACACCTGTTCGGGGGTGGGGAGCAGTACTTC
TRBV7-9	TRBJ2-3	medium-sized	-	CASSYPQGTTDTQYF	TGTGCCAGCAGCTACCCACAGGGAACCACAGATACGCAGTATTTT
TRBV27	TRBJ2-1	-	-	CASSPGGFYNEQFF	TGTGCCAGCAGTCCCGGTGGGTTCTACAATGAGCAGTTCTTC
TRBV28	TRBJ2-7	-	TRBD2	CASSLVAGAPYEQYF	TGTGCCAGCAGTTTGGTAGCGGGGGCTCCCTACGAGCAGTACTTC
TRBV11-2	TRBJ2-1	-	TRBD1	CASSFGQGYNEQFF	TGTGCCAGCAGCTTCGGACAGGGGTACAATGAGCAGTTCTTC
TRBV15	TRBJ2-7	-	-	CAASRAGDGLYEQYF	TGTGCCGCCAGCAGAGCCGGGGACGGCCTCTACGAGCAGTACTTC